One and the same sample provided the 7 T cell receptor beta chains below, sequenced in a study of T cell responses to AZD1222 COVID-19 vaccine. Some clones are missing from TCRdb's copy, which holds only in-frame ones; the method was immunoSEQ multiplex PCR. The table lists approximately 100,000 clones, roughly 91% of them singletons, with around 45% in the top ten. Here the sequenced sample was peripheral blood, taken on day 0 of AZD1222 vaccination. These receptors were collected from an adult in good health.

This clone was found once. V usage is TRBV7-2 and J usage is TRBJ1-6; D is ambiguous. Trimming removed 2 bases at V and 13 bases at J, with 9 bases between. Germline V lookup: CDR1 SGHTA, CDR2 FQGNSA. The CDR3 consists of 12 residues. For the CDR3, the DNA is TGTGCCAGCAGCTTAAACGTAGCCCCCCTCCACTTT. Encoded protein: CASSLNVAPLHF.

The chain couples TRBV6-5 to TRBJ2-5, with D possibly matching TRBD2 (6 bases). Trimming took off 5 bases at V and 3 bases at J, with 13 bases between the two ends. There are 14 residues in the CDR3. Germline V gene lookup returns CDR1 MNHEY and CDR2 SVGAGI. The CDR3 DNA sequence: TGTGCCAGCAGTCTTCTCACGGGGGAAGAGACCCAGTACTTC. Its translation is CASSLLTGEETQYF.

CDR3 nucleotide sequence: TGTGCCAGCAGTGAGACGGGGACTAACTATGGCTACACCTTC. It codes for CASSETGTNYGYTF. This rearrangement joins TRBV6-1 to TRBJ1-2; D uncertain. Germline CDR1 and CDR2: MNHNS and SASEGT. Trimming removed 3 bases at V and 0 bases at J, with 8 bases between. The CDR3 sequence is 14 residues long.

The CDR3 loop is CASSLGTGYGYTF. In nucleotides, the CDR3 is TGTGCCAGCTCCCTTGGGACAGGCTATGGCTACACCTTC. V and J are TRBV18 and TRBJ1-2; 8 nucleotides align to TRBD1. The CDR3 consists of 13 residues. Trimming cost V 6 bases and J 4 bases; bases outside gene matches: 4. Germline CDR1 KGHSH, CDR2 LQKENI.

This chain links TRBV7-8 with TRBJ1-1; D uncertain. This CDR3 is 14 amino acids long. Germline loops: CDR1 SGHVS, CDR2 FQNEAQ. Trimming shortened V by 5 bases and J by 2 bases, and 12 bases separated the two germline ends. The CDR3 here is CASSLQTLNTEAFF. DNA of the CDR3: TGTGCCAGCAGCCTACAGACCCTTAACACTGAAGCTTTCTTT.

The chain joins TRBV12-3 or TRBV12-4 to TRBJ2-1, with unresolved D. CDR3 length: 12 residues. The ends were cut back, 6 bases at V and 7 bases at J, with 10 bases in the middle. CDR3 protein: CASSDIWNEQFF. The CDR3 DNA reads TGTGCCAGCAGCGACATATGGAATGAGCAGTTCTTC.

The V call is TRBV7-2, the J call TRBJ2-3; no clear D. The V gene's germline CDR1 is SGHTA and CDR2 FQGNSA. Trimming left V 2 bases short and J 1 base short, with 4 bases between. The CDR3 contains 13 residues. CDR3 loop: CASSLSRTDTQYF. As DNA, the CDR3 is TGTGCCAGCAGCTTATCCCGCACAGATACGCAGTATTTT.